This TCR beta chain was captured by sequencing in a study of shared clonotypes between healthy human individuals. Comments on this clone: Its antigen is as yet unknown.

Study findings and constraints: Clonotype sharing among donors likely depends on sequencing depth.

Clones were sequenced by immunoSEQ multiplex PCR, and TCRdb holds only the in-frame ones, with some missing. The sample yields approximately 1,500,000 clones, over 95% seen once. The length of the CDR3 is 16 residues. The V gene end was trimmed by 2 bases and the J gene end by 5 bases; junction bases not matched to a gene: 5. CDR1 is SGDLS and CDR2 is YYNGEE in the germline V gene. The rearrangement uses TRBV9 and TRBJ2-2, with 11 bases aligning to TRBD1. This receptor was taken from a man under 40 in good health. Specimen: naive CD4+ T cells sorted from blood. Subset indicated: CD45RA+ positively selected. Here the CDR3 DNA reads TGTGCCAGCAGCGTGCGGACAGGGGGCATAACCGGGGAGCTGTTTTTT. Residues: CASSVRTGGITGELFF.